The 22 T cell receptor beta chains in this list originate from one sample, sequenced in a study of cytomegalovirus exposure and HLA in healthy donors. It was with 60 Vbeta and 13 Jbeta primers that the PCR ran. Clones were sequenced by immunoSEQ multiplex PCR, and TCRdb holds only the in-frame ones, with some missing. The sample lists around 93,000 clones, approximately 64% occurring once. Source material: PBMCs. The receptor set was obtained from a boy younger than 18 in good health and CMV-seropositive.

This clone turned up a few times. The rearrangement uses TRBV7-2 and TRBJ2-3; 10 bases agree with TRBD2. V was clipped by 4 bases and J by 0 bases; unmatched bases: 4. The CDR3 runs 16 residues. Germline lookup yields CDR1 SGHTA and CDR2 FQGNSA. CDR3: CASSWASGRSTDTQYF. CDR3 in DNA: TGTGCCAGCAGCTGGGCTAGCGGGAGAAGCACAGATACGCAGTATTTT. The full variable domain, its missing parts supplied by reference TRBV7-2 and TRBJ2-3, is GAGVSQSPSNKVTEKGKDVELRCDPISGHTALYWYRQSLGQGLEFLIYFQGNSAPDKSGLPSDRFSAERTGGSVSTLTIQRTQQEDSAVYLCASSWASGRSTDTQYFGPGTRLTVL.

The genes are TRBV19 and TRBJ2-2; 9 bases are a match to TRBD1. Germline V CDR1 and CDR2: LNHDA, SQIVND (reference sequence). Germline trimming cut 8 bases from V and 4 bases from J; bases unmatched to any gene: 8. CDR3 length: 15 amino acids. The CDR3 loop reads CASSSGTGTTGELFF. CDR3 nucleotide sequence: TGTGCCAGTTCATCAGGGACAGGGACCACCGGGGAGCTGTTTTTT.

This clone was seen a single time. The rearrangement uses TRBV30 and TRBJ2-3; D might be TRBD2 (6 bases). This CDR3 contains 14 residues. CDR1 is GTSNPN, CDR2 SVGIG, per germline (reference sequence). With 3 bases removed from V and 4 bases from J, the gap between germline ends came to 14 bases. Here the CDR3 DNA reads TGTGCCTGGAGAAAGGGCGGGGACGCAGATACGCAGTATTTT. Translation gives CAWRKGGDADTQYF.

This rearrangement joins TRBV30 to TRBJ2-1; TRBD2 matches 9 bases. CDR1 is GTSNPN and CDR2 is SVGIG in the germline V gene (reference sequence). J lost 9 bases, V lost 0 bases, and 15 bases had no gene match. This CDR3 comprises 17 residues. The CDR3 protein is CAWSVRSLAGGPSEQFF. CDR3 nucleotides: TGTGCCTGGAGTGTACGAAGCTTGGCGGGGGGGCCGAGTGAGCAGTTCTTC.

The chain joins TRBV10-2 to TRBJ1-1; unclear D gene. CDR3 length: 13 residues. The germline V and J ends were trimmed by 6 bases and 1 base, with 9 bases remaining between them. The germline V gene has CDR1 WSHSY and CDR2 SAAADI. CDR3 nucleotides: TGCGCCAGCAGCAGCGGCAGGAACACTGAAGCTTTCTTT. This sequence encodes CASSSGRNTEAFF.

J is TRBJ1-2 and V is TRBV6-5, with 8 bases identical to TRBD1. The CDR3 is made up of 14 amino acids. V was clipped by 6 bases and J by 1 base; unmatched bases: 4. Germline CDR1 is MNHEY and CDR2 is SVGAGI. The CDR3 reads CASRGTGVNYGYTF. CDR3 bases: TGTGCCAGCAGGGGGACAGGTGTTAACTATGGCTACACCTTC.

The chain carries TRBV5-1 and TRBJ1-1, with a weak D call TRBD1 (6 bases). The CDR3 contains 15 residues. The ends were cut back, 3 bases at V and 4 bases at J, with 16 bases in the middle. CDR1 is SGHRS and CDR2 is YFSETQ in the germline V gene. The CDR3: CASSSDGRGVTEAFF. In DNA form, the CDR3 reads TGCGCCAGCAGCTCCGACGGGAGGGGGGTCACTGAAGCTTTCTTT.

The chain employs TRBV27 and TRBJ1-1; D perhaps matches TRBD1 (5 bases). V was clipped by 5 bases and J by 2 bases, with 21 bases between them. This CDR3 spans 17 amino acids. From germline, CDR1 is MNHEY and CDR2 SMNVEV (reference sequence). DNA for the CDR3: TGTGCCAGCAGTCCTTGGGACTTAACAATGGCTAACACTGAAGCTTTCTTT. This gives the protein CASSPWDLTMANTEAFF.

The rearrangement uses TRBV5-4 and TRBJ2-6; D may be TRBD1 (5 bases). The CDR3 loop spans 19 amino acids. The germline V and J ends were trimmed by 0 bases and 1 base, with 17 bases remaining between them. The germline CDR1 and CDR2 sequences are SGHNT and YYREEE (reference sequence). The CDR3 protein is CASSLVPQGYSSGANVLTF. The CDR3 bases are TGTGCCAGCAGCTTGGTACCCCAGGGCTACTCGTCTGGGGCCAACGTCCTGACTTTC.

The rearrangement links TRBV7-9 to TRBJ2-5, with a weak D call TRBD1 (7 bases). Per the germline V gene, CDR1 is SEHNR and CDR2 is FQNEAQ (reference sequence). V was clipped by 3 bases and J by 5 bases, with 10 bases between them. This CDR3 comprises 13 residues. The CDR3 DNA is TGTGCCAGCAGCTTCAGGGGGGAGGAGACCCAGTACTTC. Its protein product is CASSFRGEETQYF.

The table lists this clone with a few counts. The V call is TRBV19, the J call TRBJ1-2; D is possibly TRBD1 (5 bases). From germline, CDR1 is LNHDA and CDR2 SQIVND (reference sequence). V shed 3 bases and J shed 3 bases, with 14 bases lying between them. The CDR3 is made up of 15 amino acids. CDR3 sequence (DNA): TGTGCCAGTAGTATGGCGCAGGGCGGTGACTATGGCTACACCTTC. Encoded protein: CASSMAQGGDYGYTF.

V and J are TRBV6-5 and TRBJ2-5, with 10 bases matching TRBD1. The CDR3 runs to 16 residues. Germline V gene data show CDR1 as MNHEY and CDR2 as SVGAGI. Trimming took 2 bases from V and 4 from J; bases not matched to a gene: 7. CDR3 coding DNA: TGTGCCAGCAGTTACAGGAGTGGGACAGGGGCAGAGACCCAGTACTTC. Translated: CASSYRSGTGAETQYF.

The chain uses TRBV15 and TRBJ1-1; the D is unclear. The length of the CDR3 is 13 residues. Trimming stripped 0 bases from V and 3 bases from J, with 5 bases between. Germline CDR1 is LNHNV and CDR2 is YYDKDF (reference sequence). This CDR3 is CATSRDPDTEAFF. Written as DNA, the CDR3 is TGTGCCACCAGCAGAGATCCGGACACTGAAGCTTTCTTT.

This chain uses TRBV19 with TRBJ1-1; D is unresolved. This CDR3 region has 13 residues. V gave up 4 bases and J gave up 4 bases, with 10 bases separating them. In germline, CDR1 is LNHDA, CDR2 SQIVND (reference sequence). Written as DNA, the CDR3 is TGTGCCAGTAGTACCGGGATTCTCACTGAAGCTTTCTTT. This sequence encodes CASSTGILTEAFF.

This clone was found a few times. The V gene is TRBV6-1, the J gene TRBJ1-6; D unresolved. This CDR3 is built from 14 residues. The V end lost 6 bases, the J end lost 2 bases, and 8 bases lay between the germline ends. Germline V gene lookup returns CDR1 MNHNS and CDR2 SASEGT. This chain's CDR3 is CASSSGPYNSPLHF. CDR3 nucleotides: TGTGCCAGCAGCAGTGGCCCCTATAATTCACCCCTCCACTTT.

The chain recombines TRBV4-1 with TRBJ2-6, with D perhaps matching TRBD2 (6 bases). The CDR3 contains 19 residues. CDR1 is MGHRA and CDR2 is YSYEKL in the germline V gene. Trimming took 0 bases from V and 0 from J, leaving 15 bases between them. The CDR3 region is CASSQETRGESSGANVLTF. The CDR3 nucleotides are TGCGCCAGCAGCCAAGAGACGCGCGGGGAGAGCTCTGGGGCCAACGTCCTGACTTTC.

This chain joins TRBV7-9 and TRBJ1-4, with unresolved D. The CDR3 is 14 residues long. The germline CDR1 and CDR2 sequences are SEHNR and FQNEAQ (reference sequence). V lost 5 bases to trimming and J lost 5 bases, with 12 bases between them. CDR3 coding DNA: TGTGCCAGCAGCCCCTCGGGTCCGAATGAAAAACTGTTTTTT. It codes for CASSPSGPNEKLFF.

This sequence joins TRBV6-1 and TRBJ1-5; 7 bases are a match to TRBD1. The V segment lost 5 bases and the J segment 5 bases; nucleotides outside the gene matches: 3. Germline V CDR1 and CDR2: MNHNS, SASEGT. This CDR3 spans 13 amino acids. The CDR3, as DNA: TGTGCCAGCAGTTGGGACAGTGATCAGCCCCAGCATTTT. Translation gives CASSWDSDQPQHF.

V usage is TRBV5-1 and J usage is TRBJ2-2; D is perhaps TRBD1 (6 bases). This CDR3 has 14 residues. CDR1 SGHRS and CDR2 YFSETQ come from the germline V gene. V lost 4 bases, J lost 1 base, and 8 bases lay in between. The CDR3 sequence: CASSGGVNTGELFF. The CDR3 region has the DNA TGCGCCAGCAGCGGGGGCGTGAACACCGGGGAGCTGTTTTTT.

The chain uses TRBV5-1 and TRBJ2-6, with 10 bases that match TRBD1. The CDR3 sequence is 19 residues long. Trimming took 2 bases from V and 1 from J; bases not matched to a gene: 9. The germline gives CDR1 SGHRS, CDR2 YFSETQ. The CDR3 region has the DNA TGCGCCAGCAGCTTAACCCCCGGGACAGGGGTTTCTGGGGCCAACGTCCTGACTTTC. Its translation: CASSLTPGTGVSGANVLTF.

The chain has TRBV30 and TRBJ2-4, with D tentatively TRBD1 (5 bases). The CDR3 consists of 14 residues. CDR1 and CDR2 (germline): GTSNPN, SVGIG (reference sequence). V lost 0 bases and J lost 5, with 11 bases in between. The DNA for the CDR3 is TGTGCCTGGAGTGTAGTGGGGCGAGAAAACATTCAGTACTTC. Its protein is CAWSVVGRENIQYF.

This CDR3 is CASSSPLTGNGANVLTF. The CDR3 nucleotides read TGTGCCAGCAGCTCTCCCTTGACAGGGAATGGGGCCAACGTCCTGACTTTC. The V gene is TRBV5-4, the J gene TRBJ2-6, with 7 bases aligning to TRBD1. This CDR3 has 17 amino acids. From germline, CDR1 is SGHNT and CDR2 YYREEE (reference sequence). Trimming at V came to 3 bases and at J to 3 bases, leaving 9 bases not matched to a gene.